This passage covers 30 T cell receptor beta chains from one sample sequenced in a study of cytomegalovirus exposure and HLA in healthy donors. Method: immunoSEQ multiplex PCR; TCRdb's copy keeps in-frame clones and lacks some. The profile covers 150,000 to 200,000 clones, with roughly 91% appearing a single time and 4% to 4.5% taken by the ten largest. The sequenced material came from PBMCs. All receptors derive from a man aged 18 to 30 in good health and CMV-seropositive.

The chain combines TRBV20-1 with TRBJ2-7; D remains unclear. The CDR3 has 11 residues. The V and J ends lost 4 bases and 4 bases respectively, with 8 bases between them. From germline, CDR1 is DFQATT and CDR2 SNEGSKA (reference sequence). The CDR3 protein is CSATDTYEQYF. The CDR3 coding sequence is TGCAGTGCTACCGATACTTACGAGCAGTACTTC.

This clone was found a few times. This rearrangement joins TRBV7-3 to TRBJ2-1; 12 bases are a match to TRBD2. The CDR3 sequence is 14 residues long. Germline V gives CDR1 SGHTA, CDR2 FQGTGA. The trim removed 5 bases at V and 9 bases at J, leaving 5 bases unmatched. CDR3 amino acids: CASSETSGRGEQFF. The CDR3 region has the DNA TGTGCCAGCAGCGAGACTAGCGGGAGAGGTGAGCAGTTCTTC.

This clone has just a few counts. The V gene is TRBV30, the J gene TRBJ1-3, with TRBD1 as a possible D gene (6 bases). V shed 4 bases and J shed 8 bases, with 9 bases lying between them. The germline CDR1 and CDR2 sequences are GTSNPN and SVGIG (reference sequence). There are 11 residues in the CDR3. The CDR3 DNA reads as TGTGCCTGGAAACAGGGTGACACCATATATTTT. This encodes CAWKQGDTIYF.

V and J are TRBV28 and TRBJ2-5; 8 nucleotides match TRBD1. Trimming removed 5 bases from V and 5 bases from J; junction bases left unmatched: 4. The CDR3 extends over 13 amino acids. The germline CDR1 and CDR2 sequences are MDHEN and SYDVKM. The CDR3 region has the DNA TGTGCCAGCAGTCCAGGGGGCAGGGAGACCCAGTACTTC. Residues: CASSPGGRETQYF. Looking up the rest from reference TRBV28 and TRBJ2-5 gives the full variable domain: DVKVTQSSRYLVKRTGEKVFLECVQDMDHENMFWYRQDPGLGLRLIYFSYDVKMKEKGDIPEGYSVSREKKERFSLILESASTNQTSMYLCASSPGGRETQYFGPGTRLLVL.

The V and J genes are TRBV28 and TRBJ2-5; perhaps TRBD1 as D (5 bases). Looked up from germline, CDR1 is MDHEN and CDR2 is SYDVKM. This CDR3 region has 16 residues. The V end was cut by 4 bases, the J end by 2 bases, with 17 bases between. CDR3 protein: CASSSRQWGFQETQYF. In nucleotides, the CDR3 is TGTGCCAGCAGTTCTCGACAGTGGGGTTTTCAAGAGACCCAGTACTTC. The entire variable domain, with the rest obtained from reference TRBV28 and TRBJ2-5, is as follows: DVKVTQSSRYLVKRTGEKVFLECVQDMDHENMFWYRQDPGLGLRLIYFSYDVKMKEKGDIPEGYSVSREKKERFSLILESASTNQTSMYLCASSSRQWGFQETQYFGPGTRLLVL.

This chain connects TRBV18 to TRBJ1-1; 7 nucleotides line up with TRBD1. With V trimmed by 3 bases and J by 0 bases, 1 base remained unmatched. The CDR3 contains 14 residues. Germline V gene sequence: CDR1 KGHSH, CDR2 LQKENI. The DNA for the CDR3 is TGTGCCAGCTCACCGGGACAGATGAACACTGAAGCTTTCTTT. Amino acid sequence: CASSPGQMNTEAFF.

The CDR3 reads CASSLSQGADDEQYF. The CDR3, as DNA: TGTGCCAGCAGCTTGTCCCAGGGTGCGGATGACGAGCAGTACTTC. The chain uses TRBV5-6 and TRBJ2-7; the D gene is possibly TRBD1 (5 bases). Trimming pared 1 base from V and 5 bases from J, leaving 16 bases between. The CDR3 runs 15 residues. Germline V gene data show CDR1 as SGHDT and CDR2 as YYEEEE. Looking up the rest from reference TRBV5-6 and TRBJ2-7 gives the full variable domain: DAGVTQSPTHLIKTRGQQVTLRCSPKSGHDTVSWYQQALGQGPQFIFQYYEEEERQRGNFPDRFSGHQFPNYSSELNVNALLLGDSALYLCASSLSQGADDEQYFGPGTRLTVT.

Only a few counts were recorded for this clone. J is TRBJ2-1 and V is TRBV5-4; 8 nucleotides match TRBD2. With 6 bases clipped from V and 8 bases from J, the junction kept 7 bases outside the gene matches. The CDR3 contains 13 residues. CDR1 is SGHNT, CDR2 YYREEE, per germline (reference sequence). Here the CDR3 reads CASTLAGADEQFF. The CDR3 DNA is TGTGCCAGCACCCTAGCGGGTGCCGATGAGCAGTTCTTC.

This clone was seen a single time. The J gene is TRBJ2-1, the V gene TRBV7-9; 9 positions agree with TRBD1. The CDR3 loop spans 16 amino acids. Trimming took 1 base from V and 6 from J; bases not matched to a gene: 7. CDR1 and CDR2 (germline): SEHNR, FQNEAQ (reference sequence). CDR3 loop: CASSLVGQGRVNEQFF. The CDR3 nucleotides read TGTGCCAGCAGCTTAGTCGGACAGGGGAGGGTCAATGAGCAGTTCTTC.

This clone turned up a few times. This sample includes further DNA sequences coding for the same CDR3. The CDR3: CASSSDRNTEAFF. The CDR3 region has the DNA TGTGCCAGCAGCTCGGACAGGAACACTGAAGCTTTCTTT. This chain joins TRBV7-3 and TRBJ1-1; D is possibly TRBD1 (6 bases). The CDR3 length is 13 residues. The V gene's germline CDR1 is SGHTA and CDR2 FQGTGA. The V gene lost 4 bases and the J gene lost 1 base, with 7 bases spanning the gap.

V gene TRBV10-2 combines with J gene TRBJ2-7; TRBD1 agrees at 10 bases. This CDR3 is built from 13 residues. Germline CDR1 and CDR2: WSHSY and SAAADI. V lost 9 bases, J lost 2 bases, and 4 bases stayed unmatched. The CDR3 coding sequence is TGCGCCAGTTCCGGGACAGGGGCCTACGAGCAGTACTTC. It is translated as CASSGTGAYEQYF.

The CDR3 nucleotides are TGTGCCAGCAGTGAAAAGCTGGACATCCAGCATCAGCCCCAGCATTTT. It codes for CASSEKLDIQHQPQHF. V is TRBV6-1 and J is TRBJ1-5; a weak D match, TRBD1 (5 bases). The CDR3 totals 16 residues. V was clipped by 2 bases and J by 5 bases, with 16 bases between them. The germline CDR1 and CDR2 sequences are MNHNS and SASEGT.

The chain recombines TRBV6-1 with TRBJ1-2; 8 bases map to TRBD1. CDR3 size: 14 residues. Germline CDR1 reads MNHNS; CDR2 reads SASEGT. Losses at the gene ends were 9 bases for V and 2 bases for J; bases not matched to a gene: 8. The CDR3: CASERRQGNYGYTF. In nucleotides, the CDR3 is TGTGCCAGTGAAAGACGACAGGGGAACTATGGCTACACCTTC.

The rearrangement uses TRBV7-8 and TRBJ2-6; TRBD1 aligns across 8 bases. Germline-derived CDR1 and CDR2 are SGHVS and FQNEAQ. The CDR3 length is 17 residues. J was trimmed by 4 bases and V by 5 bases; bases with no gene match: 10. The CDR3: CASSRTGFFSGANVLTF. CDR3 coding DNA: TGTGCCAGCAGCAGGACAGGGTTTTTTTCCGGGGCCAACGTCCTGACTTTC. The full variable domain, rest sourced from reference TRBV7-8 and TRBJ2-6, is GAGVSQSPRYKVAKRGQDVALRCDPISGHVSLFWYQQALGQGPEFLTYFQNEAQLDKSGLPSDRFFAERPEGSVSTLKIQRTQQEDSAVYLCASSRTGFFSGANVLTFGAGSRLTVL.

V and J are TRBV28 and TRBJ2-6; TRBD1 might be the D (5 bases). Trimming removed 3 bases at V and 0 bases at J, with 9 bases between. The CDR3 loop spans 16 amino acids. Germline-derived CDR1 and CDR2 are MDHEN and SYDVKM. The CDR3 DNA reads TGTGCCAGCAGTTTCCACAGGCTCTCTGGGGCCAACGTCCTGACTTTC. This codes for CASSFHRLSGANVLTF. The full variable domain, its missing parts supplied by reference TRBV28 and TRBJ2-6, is DVKVTQSSRYLVKRTGEKVFLECVQDMDHENMFWYRQDPGLGLRLIYFSYDVKMKEKGDIPEGYSVSREKKERFSLILESASTNQTSMYLCASSFHRLSGANVLTFGAGSRLTVL.

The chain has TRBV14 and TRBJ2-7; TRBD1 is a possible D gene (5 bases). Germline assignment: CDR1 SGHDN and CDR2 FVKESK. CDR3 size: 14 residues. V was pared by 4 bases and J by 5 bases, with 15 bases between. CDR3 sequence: CASSRKGLRDEQYF. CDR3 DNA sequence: TGTGCCAGCAGCCGAAAGGGGCTTCGGGACGAGCAGTACTTC.

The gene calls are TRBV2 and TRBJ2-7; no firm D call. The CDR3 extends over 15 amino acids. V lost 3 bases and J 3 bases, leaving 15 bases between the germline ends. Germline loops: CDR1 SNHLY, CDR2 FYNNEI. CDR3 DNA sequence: TGTGCCAGCAGTGATTGGGCCCCCAACAACTACGAGCAGTACTTC. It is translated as CASSDWAPNNYEQYF.

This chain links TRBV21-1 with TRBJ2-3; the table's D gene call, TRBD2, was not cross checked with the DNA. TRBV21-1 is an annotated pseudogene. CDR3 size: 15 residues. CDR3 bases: TGTGCCAGCAGCAAAGTGGAGAGGCTCACAGATACGCAGTATTTT. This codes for CASSKVERLTDTQYF.

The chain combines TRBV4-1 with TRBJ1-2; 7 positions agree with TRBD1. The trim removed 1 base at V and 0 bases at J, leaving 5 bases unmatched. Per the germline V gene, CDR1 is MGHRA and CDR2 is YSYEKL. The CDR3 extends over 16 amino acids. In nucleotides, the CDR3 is TGCGCCAGCAGCCAAGTTCCAACAGGGGCTAACTATGGCTACACCTTC. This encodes CASSQVPTGANYGYTF.

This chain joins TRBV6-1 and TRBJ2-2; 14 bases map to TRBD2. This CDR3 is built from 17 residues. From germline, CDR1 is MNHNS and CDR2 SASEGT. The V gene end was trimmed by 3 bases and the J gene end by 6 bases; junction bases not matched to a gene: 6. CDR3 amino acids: CASSDARLAGGAGELFF. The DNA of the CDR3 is TGTGCCAGCAGTGACGCCCGACTAGCGGGAGGGGCCGGGGAGCTGTTTTTT.

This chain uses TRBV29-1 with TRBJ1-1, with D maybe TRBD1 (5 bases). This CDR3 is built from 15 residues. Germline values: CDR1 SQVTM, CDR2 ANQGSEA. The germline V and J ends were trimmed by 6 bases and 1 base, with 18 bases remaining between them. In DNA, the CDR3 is TGCAGCGTAGATGACGGCCAGGGTCAGAACACTGAAGCTTTCTTT. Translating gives CSVDDGQGQNTEAFF. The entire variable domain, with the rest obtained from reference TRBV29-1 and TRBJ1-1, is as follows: SAVISQKPSRDICQRGTSLTIQCQVDSQVTMMFWYRQQPGQSLTLIATANQGSEATYESGFVIDKFPISRPNLTFSTLTVSNMSPEDSSIYLCSVDDGQGQNTEAFFGQGTRLTVV.

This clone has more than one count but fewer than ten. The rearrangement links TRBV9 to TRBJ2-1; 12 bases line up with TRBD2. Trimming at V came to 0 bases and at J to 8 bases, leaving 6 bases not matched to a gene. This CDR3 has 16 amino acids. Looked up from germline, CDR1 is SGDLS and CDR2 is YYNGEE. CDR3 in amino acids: CASSVGPTSGSHEQFF. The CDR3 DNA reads TGTGCCAGCAGCGTAGGCCCGACTAGCGGGAGCCATGAGCAGTTCTTC.

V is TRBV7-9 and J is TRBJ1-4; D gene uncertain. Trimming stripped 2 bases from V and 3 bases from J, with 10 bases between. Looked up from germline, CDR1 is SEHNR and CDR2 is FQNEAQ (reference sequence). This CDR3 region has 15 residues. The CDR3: CASSLIIGANEKLFF. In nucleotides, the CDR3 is TGTGCCAGCAGCTTAATAATCGGGGCTAATGAAAAACTGTTTTTT.

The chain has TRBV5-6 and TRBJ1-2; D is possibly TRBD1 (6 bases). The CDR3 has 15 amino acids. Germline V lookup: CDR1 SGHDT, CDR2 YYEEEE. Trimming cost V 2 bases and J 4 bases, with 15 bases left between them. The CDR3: CASSLDSTGFYGYTF. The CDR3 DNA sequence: TGTGCCAGCAGCTTAGACTCAACAGGGTTCTATGGCTACACCTTC. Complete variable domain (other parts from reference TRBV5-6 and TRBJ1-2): DAGVTQSPTHLIKTRGQQVTLRCSPKSGHDTVSWYQQALGQGPQFIFQYYEEEERQRGNFPDRFSGHQFPNYSSELNVNALLLGDSALYLCASSLDSTGFYGYTFGSGTRLTVV.

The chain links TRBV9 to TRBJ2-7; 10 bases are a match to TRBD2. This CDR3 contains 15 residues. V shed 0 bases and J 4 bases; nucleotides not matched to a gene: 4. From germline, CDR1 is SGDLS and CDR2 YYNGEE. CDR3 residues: CASSVEASGRYEQYF. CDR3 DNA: TGTGCCAGCAGCGTAGAGGCTAGCGGGAGATACGAGCAGTACTTC. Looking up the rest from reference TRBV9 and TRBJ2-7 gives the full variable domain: DSGVTQTPKHLITATGQRVTLRCSPRSGDLSVYWYQQSLDQGLQFLIQYYNGEERAKGNILERFSAQQFPDLHSELNLSSLELGDSALYFCASSVEASGRYEQYFGPGTRLTVT.

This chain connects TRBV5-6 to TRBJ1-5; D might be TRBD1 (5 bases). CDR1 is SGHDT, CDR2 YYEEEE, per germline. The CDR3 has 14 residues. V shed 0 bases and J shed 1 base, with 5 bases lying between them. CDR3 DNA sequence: TGTGCCAGCAGCTTGGGACAGAGCAATCAGCCCCAGCATTTT. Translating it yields CASSLGQSNQPQHF.

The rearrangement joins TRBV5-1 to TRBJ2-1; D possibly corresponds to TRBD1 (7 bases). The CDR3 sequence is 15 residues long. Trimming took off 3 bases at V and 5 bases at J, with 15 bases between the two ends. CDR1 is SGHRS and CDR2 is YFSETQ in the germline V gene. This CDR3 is CASSSRGANHNEQFF. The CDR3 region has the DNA TGCGCCAGCAGCTCCAGGGGGGCCAACCACAATGAGCAGTTCTTC.

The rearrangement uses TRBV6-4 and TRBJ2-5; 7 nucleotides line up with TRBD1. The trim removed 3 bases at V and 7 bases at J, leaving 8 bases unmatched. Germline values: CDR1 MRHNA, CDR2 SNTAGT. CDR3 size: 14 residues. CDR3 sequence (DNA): TGTGCCAGCAGTGAGGGCACAGGGGCCGGGACCCAGTACTTC. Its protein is CASSEGTGAGTQYF.

CDR3 in amino acids: CASSLAGRANTGELFF. As DNA, the CDR3 is TGTGCCAGCAGCTTAGCCGGGAGGGCGAACACCGGGGAGCTGTTTTTT. The chain recombines TRBV7-6 with TRBJ2-2; 8 positions agree with TRBD2. J was trimmed by 0 bases and V by 0 bases; bases with no gene match: 0. The CDR3 loop spans 16 amino acids. CDR1 is SGHVS, CDR2 FNYEAQ, per germline. The complete variable domain, with remaining parts taken from reference TRBV7-6 and TRBJ2-2, reads GAGVSQSPRYKVTKRGQDVALRCDPISGHVSLYWYRQALGQGPEFLTYFNYEAQQDKSGLPNDRFSAERPEGSISTLTIQRTEQRDSAMYRCASSLAGRANTGELFFGEGSRLTVL.

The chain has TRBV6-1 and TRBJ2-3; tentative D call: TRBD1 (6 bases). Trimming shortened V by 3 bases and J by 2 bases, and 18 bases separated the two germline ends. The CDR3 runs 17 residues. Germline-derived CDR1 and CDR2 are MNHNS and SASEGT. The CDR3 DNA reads TGTGCCAGCAGTGATGGGGTGGGGGCATTCTTCACAGATACGCAGTATTTT. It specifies CASSDGVGAFFTDTQYF.